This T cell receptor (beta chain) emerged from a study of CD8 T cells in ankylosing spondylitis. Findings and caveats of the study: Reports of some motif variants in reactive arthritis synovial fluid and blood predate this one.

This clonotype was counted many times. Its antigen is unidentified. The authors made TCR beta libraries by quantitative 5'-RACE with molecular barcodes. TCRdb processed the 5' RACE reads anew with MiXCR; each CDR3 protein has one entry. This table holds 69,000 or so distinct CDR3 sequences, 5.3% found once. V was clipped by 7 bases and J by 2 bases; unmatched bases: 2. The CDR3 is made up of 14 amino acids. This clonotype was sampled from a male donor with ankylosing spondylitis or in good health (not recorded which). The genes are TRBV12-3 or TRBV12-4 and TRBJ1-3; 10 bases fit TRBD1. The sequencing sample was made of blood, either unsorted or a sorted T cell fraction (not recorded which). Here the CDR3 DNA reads TGTGCCAGCATGGGGACAGGGGCTGGAAACACCATATATTTT. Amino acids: CASMGTGAGNTIYF.